Presented here are 3 T cell receptor beta chains from one specimen sequenced in a study of CD4 T cells in relation to SARS-CoV-2 and coronaviruses. No antigen has been assigned to these receptors. The table came from immunoSEQ multiplex PCR; TCRdb's copy has only in-frame clones and leaves some out. Of roughly 20,000 clones in the sample, approximately 68% were seen once. Unexposed donor CD4+ T cells date from 2011-2018, before the COVID-19 pandemic. CD4+ T cells were isolated from the cells after less than 13 days of culture. Sequenced input: CD4+ T cells from PBMCs, cultured in vitro. Every receptor here comes from a human donor in good health.

The chain uses TRBV3-1 (or the pseudogene TRBV3-2) and TRBJ1-4, with TRBD1 matching 7 bases. The V segment lost 4 bases and the J segment 10 bases; nucleotides outside the gene matches: 21. Germline V gives CDR1 LGHDT, CDR2 YNNKEL (reference sequence). This CDR3 comprises 18 residues. The DNA for the CDR3 is TGTGCCAGCAGCCTAAACCCCCCAGGGGGGCAAGTCTCGGGAAAACTGTTTTTT. Protein product: CASSLNPPGGQVSGKLFF.

The chain combines TRBV7-2 with TRBJ1-6; D gene ambiguous. Germline CDR1 is SGHTA and CDR2 is FQGNSA. The CDR3 sequence is 13 residues long. With 1 base removed from V and 7 bases from J, the gap between germline ends came to 5 bases. CDR3 residues: CASSLGVNSPLHF. CDR3 DNA sequence: TGTGCCAGCAGCTTAGGCGTGAATTCACCCCTCCACTTT. The whole variable domain, filled in from reference TRBV7-2 and TRBJ1-6, reads GAGVSQSPSNKVTEKGKDVELRCDPISGHTALYWYRQSLGQGLEFLIYFQGNSAPDKSGLPSDRFSAERTGGSVSTLTIQRTQQEDSAVYLCASSLGVNSPLHFGNGTRLTVT.

This clone was detected only a few times. The chain employs TRBV7-6 and TRBJ2-7, with TRBD1 identical over 11 bases. The length of the CDR3 is 15 residues. V dropped 5 bases and J dropped 4; count of bases not matched to a gene: 7. In germline, CDR1 is SGHVS, CDR2 FNYEAQ. CDR3 region: CASSTRDRGEYEQYF. CDR3 DNA: TGTGCCAGCAGCACTAGGGACAGGGGGGAATACGAGCAGTACTTC.